This TCR beta chain appears in the sequencing data of a study of vaccination effects on CD4 cells after COVID-19. Study details: There were two convalescent patients who gave samples 16 days and one week before vaccination.

About this clone itself: The antigen is not known.

Study outcomes and limitations: There was marked clonal contraction among infection- and vaccine-induced clones late after vaccination.

Before any sequencing was done, the ViraFEST assay used viral peptide pools to expand antigen-specific CD4+ T cells. After roughly 11 days in culture, the CD4+ T cells were isolated. The person's infection with SARS-CoV-2, confirmed by PCR, took place between March and December 2020. Half the medium was swapped for IL-2 medium on days 3 and 7. Assay used: immunoSEQ multiplex PCR; TCRdb lists only in-frame clones, some missing. The data show approximately 70,000 clones, with roughly two thirds seen just once and around 5% held by the top ten. CDR1 LNHNV and CDR2 YYDKDF come from the germline V gene (reference sequence). The CDR3 has 14 residues. V dropped 7 bases and J dropped 0 bases, with 10 bases sitting between them.

The receptor was isolated from a human donor who had a prior SARS-CoV-2 infection. Specimen: CD4+ T cells from PBMCs cultured with HIV peptides, collected before COVID-19 vaccination. Subset here: HIV-1 Nef peptide pool negative control/reference culture. The V gene is TRBV15, the J gene TRBJ1-3; no clear D. As DNA, the CDR3 is TGTGCCACCACAGCTCAATACTCTGGAAACACCATATATTTT. Translating it yields CATTAQYSGNTIYF. The full variable domain, rest sourced from reference TRBV15 and TRBJ1-3, is DAMVIQNPRYQVTQFGKPVTLSCSQTLNHNVMYWYQQKSSQAPKLLFHYYDKDFNNEADTPDNFQSRRPNTSFCFLDIRSPGLGDTAMYLCATTAQYSGNTIYFGEGSWLTVV.